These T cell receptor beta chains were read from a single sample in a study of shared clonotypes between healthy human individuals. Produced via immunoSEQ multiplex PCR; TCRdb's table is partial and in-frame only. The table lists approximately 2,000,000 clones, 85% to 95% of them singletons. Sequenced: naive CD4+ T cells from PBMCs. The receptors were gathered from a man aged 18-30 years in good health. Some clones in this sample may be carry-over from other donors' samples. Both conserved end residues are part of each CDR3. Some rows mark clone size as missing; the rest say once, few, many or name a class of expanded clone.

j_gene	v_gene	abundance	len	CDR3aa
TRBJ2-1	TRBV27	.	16	CASSLRYATGGSEQFF
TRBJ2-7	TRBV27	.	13	CASRGLHYYEQYF
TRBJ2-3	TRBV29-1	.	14	CSVGAASSTDTQYF
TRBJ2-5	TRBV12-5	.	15	CASGKTSGDQETQYF
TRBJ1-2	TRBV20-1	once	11	CSAISNYGYTF
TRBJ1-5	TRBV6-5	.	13	CASSDRPNQPQHF
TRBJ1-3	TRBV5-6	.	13	CASSTALRGTIYF
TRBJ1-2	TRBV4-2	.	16	CASSRLNADSAYGYTF
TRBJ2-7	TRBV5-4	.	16	CASSRTPGTANYEQYF
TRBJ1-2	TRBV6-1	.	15	CASSEEARGQRGYTF
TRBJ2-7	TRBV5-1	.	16	CASSGTPKAGLSEQYF
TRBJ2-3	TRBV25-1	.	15	CASIGGRASEDTQYF
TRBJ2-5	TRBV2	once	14	CASRAPASQETQYF
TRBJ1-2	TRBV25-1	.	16	CASTQLRTGPKGGYTF
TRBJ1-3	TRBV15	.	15	CATSSRGVSGNTIYF
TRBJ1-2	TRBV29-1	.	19	CSASTVAGTSGGYFYGYTF
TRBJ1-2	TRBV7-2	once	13	CASSLAWDSLSSF
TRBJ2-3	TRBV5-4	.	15	CASSTAGAVSDTQYF
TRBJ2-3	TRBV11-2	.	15	CASRRIQREGRTQYF
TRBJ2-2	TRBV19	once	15	CASITSAANTGELFF
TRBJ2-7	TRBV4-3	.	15	CASSPDRASSYEQYF
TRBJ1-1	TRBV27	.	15	CASSLWANANTEAFF
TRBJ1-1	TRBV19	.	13	CASSTMGQGRAFF
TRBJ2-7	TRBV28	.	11	CASSLANEQYF
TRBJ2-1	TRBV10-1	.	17	CASSESLDRVINNEQFF
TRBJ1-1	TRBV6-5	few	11	CASQTVTEAFF
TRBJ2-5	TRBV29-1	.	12	CSVEKAEETQYF
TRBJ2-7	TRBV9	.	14	CASSRLPGPYEQYF
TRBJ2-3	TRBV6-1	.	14	CASTQGRGTDTQYF
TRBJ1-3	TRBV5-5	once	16	CASSNPGQGPGNTIYF
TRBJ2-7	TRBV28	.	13	CASAGASSYEQYF
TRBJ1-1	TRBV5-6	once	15	CASTYGIRDSAEAFF
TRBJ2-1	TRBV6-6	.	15	CASSYYSGTYNEQFF
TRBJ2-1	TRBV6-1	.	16	CASSERPGGSYNEQFF
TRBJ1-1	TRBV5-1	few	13	CASSFDRNTEAFF
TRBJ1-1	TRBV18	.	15	CASSPIADLNTEAFF
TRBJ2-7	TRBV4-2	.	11	CASSQSDEQYF
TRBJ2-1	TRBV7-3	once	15	CASSLFRESYNEQFF
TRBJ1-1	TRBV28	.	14	CASSLALRRTEAFF
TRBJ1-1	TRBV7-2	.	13	CASSLVGDTEAFF
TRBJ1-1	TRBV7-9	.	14	CASSSRTVNTEAFF
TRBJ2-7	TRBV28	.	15	CASTAGTSVHYEQYF
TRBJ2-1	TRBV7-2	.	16	CASSLFGGAGDNEQFF
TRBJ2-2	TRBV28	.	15	CASSTAGVKTGELFF
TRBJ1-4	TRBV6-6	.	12	CASGTANEKLFF
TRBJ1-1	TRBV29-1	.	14	CSVALSSRGAEAFF
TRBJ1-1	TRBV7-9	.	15	CASSSTGHANTEAFF
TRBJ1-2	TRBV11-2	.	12	CATGESSYGYTF
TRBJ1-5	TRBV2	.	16	CASTDSGRHGNQPQHF
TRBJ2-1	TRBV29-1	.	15	CSTRRGASSYNEQFF
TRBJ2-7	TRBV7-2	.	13	CASSFPGNYEQYF
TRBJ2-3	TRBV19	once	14	CASKRGQITDTQYF
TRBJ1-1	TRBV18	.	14	CASSPQNPGQEAFF
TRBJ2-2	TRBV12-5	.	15	CASGSGTGDTGELFF